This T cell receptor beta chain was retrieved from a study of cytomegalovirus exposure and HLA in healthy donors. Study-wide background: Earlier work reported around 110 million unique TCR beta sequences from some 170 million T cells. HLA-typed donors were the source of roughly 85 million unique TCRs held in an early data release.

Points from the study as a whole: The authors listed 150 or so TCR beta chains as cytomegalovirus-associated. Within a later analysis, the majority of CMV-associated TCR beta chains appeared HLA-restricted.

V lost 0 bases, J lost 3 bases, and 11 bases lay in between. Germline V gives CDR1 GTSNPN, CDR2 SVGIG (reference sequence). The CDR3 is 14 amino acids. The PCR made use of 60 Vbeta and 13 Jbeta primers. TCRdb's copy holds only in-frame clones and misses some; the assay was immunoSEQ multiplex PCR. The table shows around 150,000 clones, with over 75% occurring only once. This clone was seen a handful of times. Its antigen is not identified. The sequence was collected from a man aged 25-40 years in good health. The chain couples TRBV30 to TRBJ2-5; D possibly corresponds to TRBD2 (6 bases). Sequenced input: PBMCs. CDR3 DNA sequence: TGTGCCTGGAGTGTACTGGGGGGAAAAGAGACCCAGTACTTC. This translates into CAWSVLGGKETQYF.